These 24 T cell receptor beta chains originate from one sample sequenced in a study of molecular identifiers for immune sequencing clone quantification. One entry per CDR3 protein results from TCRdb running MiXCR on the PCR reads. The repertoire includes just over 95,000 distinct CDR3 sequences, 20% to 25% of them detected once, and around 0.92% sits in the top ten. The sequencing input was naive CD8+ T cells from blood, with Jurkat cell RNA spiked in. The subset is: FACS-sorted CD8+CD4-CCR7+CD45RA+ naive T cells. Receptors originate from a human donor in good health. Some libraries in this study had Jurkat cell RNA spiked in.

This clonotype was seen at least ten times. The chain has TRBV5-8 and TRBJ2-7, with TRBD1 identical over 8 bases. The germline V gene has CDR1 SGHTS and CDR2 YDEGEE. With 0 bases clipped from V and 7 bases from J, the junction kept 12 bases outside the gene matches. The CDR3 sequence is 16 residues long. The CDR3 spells CASSLEPGQALGEQYF. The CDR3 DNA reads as TGTGCCAGCAGCTTGGAACCGGGACAGGCCTTAGGGGAGCAGTACTTC.

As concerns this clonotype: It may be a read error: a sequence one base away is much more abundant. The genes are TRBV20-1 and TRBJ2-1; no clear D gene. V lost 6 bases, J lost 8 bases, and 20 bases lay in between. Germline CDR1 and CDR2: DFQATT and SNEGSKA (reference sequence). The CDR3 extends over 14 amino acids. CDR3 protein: CSALDTGFRDEQFF. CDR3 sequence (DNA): TGCAGTGCCCTAGACACTGGGTTTCGGGATGAGCAGTTCTTC.

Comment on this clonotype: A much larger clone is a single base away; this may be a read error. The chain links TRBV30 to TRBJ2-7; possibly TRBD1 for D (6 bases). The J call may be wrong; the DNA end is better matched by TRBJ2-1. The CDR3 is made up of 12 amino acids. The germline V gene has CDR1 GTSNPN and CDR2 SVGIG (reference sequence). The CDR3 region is CAWSLTGSEQFF. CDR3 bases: TGTGCCTGGAGTCTTACAGGGTCCGAGCAGTTCTTC.

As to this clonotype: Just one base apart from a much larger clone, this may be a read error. The CDR3 reads CASSSQWATEAFF. CDR3 nucleotides: TGTGCCAGCAGCTCGCAGTGGGCCACTGAAGCTTTCTTT. The chain carries TRBV5-6 and TRBJ1-1; D is ambiguous. Germline values: CDR1 SGHDT, CDR2 YYEEEE. V shed 3 bases and J shed 4 bases, with 10 bases lying between them. The CDR3 is made up of 13 amino acids.

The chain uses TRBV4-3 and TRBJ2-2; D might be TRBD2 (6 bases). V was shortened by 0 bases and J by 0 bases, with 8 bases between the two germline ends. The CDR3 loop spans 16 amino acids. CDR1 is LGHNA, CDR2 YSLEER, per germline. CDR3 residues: CASSQDSGPNTGELFF. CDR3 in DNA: TGCGCCAGCAGCCAAGACAGCGGGCCGAACACCGGGGAGCTGTTTTTT.

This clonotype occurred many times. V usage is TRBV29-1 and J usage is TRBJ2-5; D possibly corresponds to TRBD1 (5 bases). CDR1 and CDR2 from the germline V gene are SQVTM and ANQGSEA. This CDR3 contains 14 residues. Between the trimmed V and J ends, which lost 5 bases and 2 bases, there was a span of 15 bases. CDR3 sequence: CSVPATARQETQYF. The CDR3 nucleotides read TGCAGCGTTCCCGCGACAGCACGTCAAGAGACCCAGTACTTC.

This CDR3 reads CASSIEYSIQYEQYF. Here the CDR3 DNA reads TGTGCTAGCAGCATCGAGTACAGCATACAGTACGAGCAGTACTTC. V gene TRBV15 combines with J gene TRBJ2-7; D not resolved. CDR3 length equals 15 residues. Germline CDR1 LNHNV, CDR2 YYDKDF (reference sequence). The complete variable domain, with remaining parts taken from reference TRBV15 and TRBJ2-7, reads DAMVIQNPRYQVTQFGKPVTLSCSQTLNHNVMYWYQQKSSQAPKLLFHYYDKDFNNEADTPDNFQSRRPNTSFCFLDIRSPGLGDTAMYLCASSIEYSIQYEQYFGPGTRLTVT.

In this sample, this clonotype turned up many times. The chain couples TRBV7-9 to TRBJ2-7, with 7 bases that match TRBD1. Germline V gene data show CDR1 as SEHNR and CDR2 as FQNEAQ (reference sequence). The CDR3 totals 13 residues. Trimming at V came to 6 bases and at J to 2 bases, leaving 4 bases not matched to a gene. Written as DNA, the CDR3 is TGTGCCAGCAGGCCAACAGGGGCCTACGAGCAGTACTTC. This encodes CASRPTGAYEQYF.

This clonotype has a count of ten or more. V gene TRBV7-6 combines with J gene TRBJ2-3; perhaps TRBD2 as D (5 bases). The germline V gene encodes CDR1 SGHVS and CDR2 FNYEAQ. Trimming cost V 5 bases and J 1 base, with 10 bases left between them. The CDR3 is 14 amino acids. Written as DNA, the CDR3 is TGTGCCAGCAGCCGTTTTAGCGGCACAGATACGCAGTATTTT. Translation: CASSRFSGTDTQYF.

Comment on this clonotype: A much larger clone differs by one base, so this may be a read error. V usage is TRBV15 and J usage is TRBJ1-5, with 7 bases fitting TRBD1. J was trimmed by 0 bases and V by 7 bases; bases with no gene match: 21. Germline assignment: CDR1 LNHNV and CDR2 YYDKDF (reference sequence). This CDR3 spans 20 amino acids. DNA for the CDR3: TGTGCCACCACCGAATTTTACAGGGGAAGAAGCGATAATAGCAATCAGCCCCAGCATTTT. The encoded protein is CATTEFYRGRSDNSNQPQHF.

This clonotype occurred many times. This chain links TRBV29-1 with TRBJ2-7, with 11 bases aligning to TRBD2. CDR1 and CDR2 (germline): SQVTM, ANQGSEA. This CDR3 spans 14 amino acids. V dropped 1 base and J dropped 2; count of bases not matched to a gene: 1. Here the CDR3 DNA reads TGCAGCGTTGAAGGACTAGCGGGGACCTACGAGCAGTACTTC. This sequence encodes CSVEGLAGTYEQYF.

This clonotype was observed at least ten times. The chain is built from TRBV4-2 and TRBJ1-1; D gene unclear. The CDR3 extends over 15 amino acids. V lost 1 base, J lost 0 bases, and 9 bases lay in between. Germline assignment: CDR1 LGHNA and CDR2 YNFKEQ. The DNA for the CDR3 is TGTGCCAGCAGCCAAGCACTGAGTATGAACACTGAAGCTTTCTTT. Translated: CASSQALSMNTEAFF.

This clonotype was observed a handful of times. For the CDR3, the DNA is TGTGCCATCAGTGAGTCCCCAGGGTACTACGAGCAGTACTTC. Translation: CAISESPGYYEQYF. This chain connects TRBV10-3 to TRBJ2-7, with a possible D match to TRBD1 (5 bases). The V gene's germline CDR1 is ENHRY and CDR2 SYGVKD. V gave up 0 bases and J gave up 3 bases, with 9 bases separating them. There are 14 residues in the CDR3.

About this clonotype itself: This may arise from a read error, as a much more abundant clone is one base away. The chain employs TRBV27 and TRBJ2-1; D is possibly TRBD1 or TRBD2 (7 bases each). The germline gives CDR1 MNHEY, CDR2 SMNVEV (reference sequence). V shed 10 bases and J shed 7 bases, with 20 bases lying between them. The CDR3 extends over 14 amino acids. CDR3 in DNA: TGTGCCACCAGGGGGGGCGGGAGAGGGAATGAGCAGTTCTTC. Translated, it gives CATRGGGRGNEQFF.

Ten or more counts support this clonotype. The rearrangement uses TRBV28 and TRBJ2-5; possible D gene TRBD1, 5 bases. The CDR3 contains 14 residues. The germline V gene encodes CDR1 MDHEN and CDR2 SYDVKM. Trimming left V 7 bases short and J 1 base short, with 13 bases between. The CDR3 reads CASTPTELQETQYF. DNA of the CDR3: TGTGCCAGCACCCCGACAGAGCTCCAAGAGACCCAGTACTTC. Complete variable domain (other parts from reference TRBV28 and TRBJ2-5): DVKVTQSSRYLVKRTGEKVFLECVQDMDHENMFWYRQDPGLGLRLIYFSYDVKMKEKGDIPEGYSVSREKKERFSLILESASTNQTSMYLCASTPTELQETQYFGPGTRLLVL.

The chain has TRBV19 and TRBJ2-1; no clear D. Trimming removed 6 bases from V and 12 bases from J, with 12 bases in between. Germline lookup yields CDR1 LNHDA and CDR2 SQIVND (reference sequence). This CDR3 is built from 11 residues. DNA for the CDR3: TGTGCCAGTAGCCATACGGATGGGCAGTTCTTC. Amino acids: CASSHTDGQFF.

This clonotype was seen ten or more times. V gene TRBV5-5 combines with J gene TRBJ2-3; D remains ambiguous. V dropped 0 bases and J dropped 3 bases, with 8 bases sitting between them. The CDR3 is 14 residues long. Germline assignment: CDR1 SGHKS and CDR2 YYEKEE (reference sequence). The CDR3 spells CASSLESSTDTQYF. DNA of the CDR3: TGTGCCAGCAGCTTGGAGAGTAGTACAGATACGCAGTATTTT.

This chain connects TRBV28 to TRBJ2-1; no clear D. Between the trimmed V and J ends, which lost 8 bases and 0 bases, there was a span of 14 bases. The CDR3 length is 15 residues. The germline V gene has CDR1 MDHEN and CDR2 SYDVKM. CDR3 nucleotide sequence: TGTGCCAGCCAGAGAGAGGTGGGCTCCTACAATGAGCAGTTCTTC. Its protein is CASQREVGSYNEQFF.

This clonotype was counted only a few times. Here the CDR3 DNA reads TGTGCCAGTAGCCTCCCCGGGACAGGGAATCAGCCCCAGCATTTT. This translates into CASSLPGTGNQPQHF. This chain uses TRBV19 with TRBJ1-5, with TRBD1 matching 9 bases. This CDR3 spans 15 amino acids. Germline V gives CDR1 LNHDA, CDR2 SQIVND (reference sequence). V lost 6 bases to trimming and J lost 4 bases; unmatched junction nucleotides: 7.

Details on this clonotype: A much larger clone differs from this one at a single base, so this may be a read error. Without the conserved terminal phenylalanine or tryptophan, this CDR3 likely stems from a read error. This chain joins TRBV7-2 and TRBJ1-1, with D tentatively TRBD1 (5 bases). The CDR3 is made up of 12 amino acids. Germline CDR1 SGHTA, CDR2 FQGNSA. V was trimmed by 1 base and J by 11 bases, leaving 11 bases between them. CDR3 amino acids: CASSLVGETAFL. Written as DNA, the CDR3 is TGTGCCAGCAGCTTAGTGGGGGAAACGGCTTTCCTT.

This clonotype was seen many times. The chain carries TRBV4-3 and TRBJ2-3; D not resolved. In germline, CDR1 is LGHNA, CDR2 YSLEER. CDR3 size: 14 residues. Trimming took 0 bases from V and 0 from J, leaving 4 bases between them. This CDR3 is CASSQDISTDTQYF. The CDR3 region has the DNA TGCGCCAGCAGCCAAGATATCAGCACAGATACGCAGTATTTT.

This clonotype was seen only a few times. CDR3 in DNA: TGTGCCAGCAGCAAAGACGACCTGGGCTCCTACAATGAGCAGTTCTTC. It codes for CASSKDDLGSYNEQFF. The chain combines TRBV6-5 with TRBJ2-1; D is unresolved. Germline values: CDR1 MNHEY, CDR2 SVGAGI. Trimming took off 6 bases at V and 0 bases at J, with 15 bases between the two ends. CDR3 length equals 16 residues.

CDR3 bases: TGTGCCAGCAGCTTGGTGTCGGGACAGGGGGCAGGTGGCTACACCTTC. Protein sequence: CASSLVSGQGAGGYTF. The chain uses TRBV5-5 and TRBJ1-2; 12 nucleotides agree with TRBD1. CDR1 and CDR2 (germline): SGHKS, YYEKEE (reference sequence). V dropped 0 bases and J dropped 7; count of bases not matched to a gene: 7. The CDR3 sequence is 16 residues long.

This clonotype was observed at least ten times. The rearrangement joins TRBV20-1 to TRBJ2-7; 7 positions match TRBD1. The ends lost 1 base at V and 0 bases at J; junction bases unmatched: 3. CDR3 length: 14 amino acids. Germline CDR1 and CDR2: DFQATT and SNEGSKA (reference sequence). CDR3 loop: CSARATGSSYEQYF. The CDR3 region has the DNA TGCAGTGCTAGAGCGACAGGGAGCTCCTACGAGCAGTACTTC.